This T cell receptor (beta chain) derives from a study of identical twins. This clonotype was recorded many times. Using its own MiXCR run on the 5' RACE reads, TCRdb lists one record per CDR3 protein. The sample consists of hundreds of thousands of distinct CDR3 sequences, 8.6% of them appearing once. From germline, CDR1 is LGHDT and CDR2 YNNKEL (reference sequence). CDR3 length: 17 amino acids. V lost 0 bases and J lost 3, with 14 bases in between. This same sample was also taken into another study, of yellow fever vaccine responses in identical twins.

This TCR was sampled from a woman between 18 and 30 years old in good health. This rearrangement joins TRBV3-1 to TRBJ2-2; no firm D call. The sequenced sample consisted of PBMCs. CDR3 in DNA: TGTGCCAGCAGCCAAGATAAAGGGTTGAGCTACACCGGGGAGCTGTTTTTT. It codes for CASSQDKGLSYTGELFF.